The next 32 T cell receptor beta chains were all read from a single sample in a study of metastatic and nonmetastatic thyroid tumors. No treatment of any kind had been given to any patient before thyroid surgery. MiXCR reprocessed the PCR reads for TCRdb. The sample has roughly 40,000 clones, approximately 17% seen once; the top ten hold roughly 6.2%. Sequenced input: blood. The source of these receptors is a male donor with papillary thyroid cancer or a benign thyroid nodule (not recorded which). Some clones in this sample may be carry-over from other donors' samples.

This clone was seen a few times. This rearrangement joins TRBV2 to TRBJ2-5; 7 bases agree with TRBD1. V trimming: 7 bases; J trimming: 8 bases; junction bases outside the gene matches: 7. The germline V gene encodes CDR1 SNHLY and CDR2 FYNNEI. The length of the CDR3 is 12 residues. CDR3 loop: CASIRQGDTQYF. In DNA, the CDR3 is TGTGCCAGCATTCGACAGGGAGATACCCAGTACTTC.

There are many counts of this clone. The chain links TRBV7-2 to TRBJ2-2; D remains unclear. Germline loops: CDR1 SGHTA, CDR2 FQGNSA. The CDR3 has 16 residues. Trimming took 5 bases from V and 1 from J, leaving 14 bases between them. CDR3 sequence reads: CASSNPVQMNTGELFF. The CDR3 DNA is TGTGCCAGCAGCAACCCGGTACAGATGAACACCGGGGAGCTGTTTTTT.

Points on this clone: Sequence at one end of the junction differs from germline and may be a read error. Other nucleotide sequences in the sample specify the same CDR3. The chain is built from TRBV5-1 and TRBJ2-6; D gene unclear. The CDR3 contains 12 residues. Germline V gene sequence: CDR1 SGHRS, CDR2 YFSETQ. The DNA for the CDR3 is TGCGCCAGCAGCTCTGGTGCCAACGTCCTTACTTTC. Its protein is CASSSGANVLTF.

This sequence joins TRBV7-7 and TRBJ2-3; weak D call: TRBD2 (6 bases). The V and J ends lost 4 bases and 2 bases respectively, with 28 bases between them. CDR3 length: 20 residues. Germline CDR1 is SSHAT and CDR2 is FNYEAQ (reference sequence). CDR3 loop: CASSSLGVGRVETATDTQYF. Here the CDR3 DNA reads TGTGCCAGCAGCTCCTTGGGGGTCGGGAGAGTTGAGACCGCCACAGATACGCAGTATTTT. Full variable domain (outside the CDR3, taken from reference TRBV7-7 and TRBJ2-3): GAGVSQSPRYKVTKRGQDVTLRCDPISSHATLYWYQQALGQGPEFLTYFNYEAQPDKSGLPSDRFSAERPEGSISTLTIQRTEQRDSAMYRCASSSLGVGRVETATDTQYFGPGTRLTVL.

This clone was found many times. The DNA is omitted, as the CDR3 cannot be located on it reliably, and the CDR3 follows TCRdb's listing. The gene calls are TRBV5-4 and TRBJ1-1. Both ends counted, the CDR3 spans 15 residues. The V gene's germline CDR1 is SGHNT and CDR2 YYREEE (reference sequence). CDR3 loop: CASSLTFGGRTEAFF.

This clone occurred a few times. A much larger clone lies one base from this, so it may be a read error. CDR3 sequence: CASSQGLAFYNEQFF. CDR3 DNA sequence: TGCGCCAGCAGCCAGGGACTAGCGTTCTACAATGAACAGTTCTTC. The genes are TRBV5-1 and TRBJ2-1; 10 positions match TRBD2. CDR1 SGHRS and CDR2 YFSETQ come from the germline V gene. The CDR3 is 15 residues long. Based on the CDR3 plus reference TRBV5-1 and TRBJ2-1, the full variable domain is KAGVTQTPRYLIKTRGQQVTLSCSPISGHRSVSWYQQTPGQGLQFLFEYFSETQRNKGNFPGRFSGRQFSNSRSEMNVSTLELGDSALYLCASSQGLAFYNEQFFGPGTRLTVL.

This clone was seen many times. V and J are TRBV2 and TRBJ2-1; TRBD1 matches at 9 bases. The junction had 15 bases not matched to a gene; V was cut back by 4 bases and J by 8 bases. The CDR3 covers 17 residues. CDR1 and CDR2 from the germline V gene are SNHLY and FYNNEI. The CDR3 spells CASSGPGDRAGVDEQFF. CDR3 coding DNA: TGTGCCAGCAGTGGACCGGGGGACAGGGCTGGCGTCGATGAGCAGTTCTTC.

This clone was seen at least ten times. The CDR3 does not close with the conserved phenylalanine or tryptophan, likely indicating a read error. No DNA is shown, since the ends of the CDR3 on it are uncertain; the CDR3 is the one TCRdb lists. The chain recombines TRBV27 with TRBJ2-5; the DNA was not used to check the table's D call, TRBD1. The CDR3 is 14 residues long, counting both termini. From germline, CDR1 is MNHEY and CDR2 SMNVEV (reference sequence). The CDR3 is CASRTGSRPGSCQA.

This clone was seen ten or more times. The rearrangement links TRBV2 to TRBJ2-5; TRBD2 is a possible D gene (5 bases). The germline V gene has CDR1 SNHLY and CDR2 FYNNEI. Trimming removed 5 bases at V and 5 bases at J, with 21 bases between. The length of the CDR3 is 16 residues. Here the CDR3 DNA reads TGTGCCAGCAGTAATGTAGGAGGTACTAATAAGGAGACCCAGTACTTC. It translates to CASSNVGGTNKETQYF.

The chain has TRBV30 and TRBJ1-3, with no clear D. The germline gives CDR1 GTSNPN, CDR2 SVGIG (reference sequence). Between the trimmed V and J ends, which lost 0 bases and 5 bases, there was a span of 8 bases. The CDR3 loop spans 13 amino acids. The CDR3 loop is CAWSVTGRNTIYF. DNA of the CDR3: TGTGCCTGGAGTGTTACCGGAAGAAACACCATATATTTT.

The chain links TRBV10-3 to TRBJ2-7; perhaps TRBD1 as D (6 bases). V lost 6 bases and J lost 6, with 18 bases in between. In germline, CDR1 is ENHRY, CDR2 SYGVKD. The CDR3 has 14 residues. CDR3 amino acids: CAIRRTGRSLEQYF. DNA of the CDR3: TGTGCCATCAGAAGAACAGGGAGATCGCTCGAGCAGTACTTC.

V is TRBV20-1 and J is TRBJ2-1, with TRBD2 matching over 11 bases. The CDR3 runs 17 residues. Looked up from germline, CDR1 is DFQATT and CDR2 is SNEGSKA (reference sequence). V dropped 0 bases and J dropped 6; count of bases not matched to a gene: 10. The CDR3 here is CSARDPKLAGAGNEQFF. The CDR3 DNA reads as TGCAGTGCTAGAGATCCCAAACTAGCGGGAGCAGGCAATGAGCAGTTCTTC.

This clone has a count of ten or more. J is TRBJ2-1 and V is TRBV12-5; TRBD1 might be the D (6 bases). The CDR3 length is 15 residues. From germline, CDR1 is LGHNT and CDR2 FRNRAP. Trimming shortened V by 5 bases and J by 3 bases, and 14 bases separated the two germline ends. The CDR3 reads CASGTNRVGYNEQFF. Here the CDR3 DNA reads TGTGCTAGTGGTACAAACAGGGTCGGCTACAATGAGCAGTTCTTC.

This clone was observed at least ten times. This chain connects TRBV18 to TRBJ2-1; 10 bases fit TRBD2. The CDR3 runs to 17 residues. Unmatched junction bases numbered 5, after V lost 3 bases and J lost 0 bases. Germline V gene data show CDR1 as KGHSH and CDR2 as LQKENI. The CDR3 bases are TGTGCCAGCTCACCGGCTAGCGGGGGAAGCTCCTACAATGAGCAGTTCTTC. Translation gives CASSPASGGSSYNEQFF.

As regards this clone: One base away lies a much larger clone, so this may be a sequencing read error. This chain connects TRBV12-3 or TRBV12-4 to TRBJ2-3; 10 bases are shared with TRBD2. The CDR3 consists of 14 residues. The J segment lost 11 bases and the V segment lost 2 bases, leaving 7 bases of the junction unmatched. The CDR3 loop reads CASSLPASGGKQYF. DNA of the CDR3: TGTGCCAGCAGTTTACCGGCTAGCGGGGGTAAGCAGTATTTT.

This clone was counted ten times or more. The genes are TRBV4-2 and TRBJ1-2; D gene unclear. This CDR3 contains 16 residues. Germline-derived CDR1 and CDR2 are LGHNA and YNFKEQ. V lost 0 bases and J 5 bases, leaving 16 bases between the germline ends. Here the CDR3 reads CASSQETGNILYGYTF. The CDR3 DNA follows: TGTGCCAGCAGCCAAGAAACCGGGAACATACTTTATGGCTACACCTTC.

The chain is built from TRBV7-2 and TRBJ2-5; D is undetermined. Germline lookup yields CDR1 SGHTA and CDR2 FQGNSA. Trimming pared 5 bases from V and 2 bases from J, leaving 15 bases between. The CDR3 sequence is 15 residues long. The CDR3 is CASSQTYGVQETQYF. Here the CDR3 DNA reads TGTGCCAGCAGCCAGACTTATGGCGTGCAAGAGACCCAGTACTTC.

The gene calls are TRBV5-1 and TRBJ1-2, with 8 nucleotides matching TRBD1. Trimming removed 4 bases from V and 7 bases from J; junction bases left unmatched: 9. This CDR3 region has 14 residues. The germline V gene encodes CDR1 SGHRS and CDR2 YFSETQ. The CDR3 nucleotides are TGCGCCAGCAGCCCAGGGGGACAGGCATCTGGCTACACCTTC. This encodes CASSPGGQASGYTF.

J is TRBJ1-2 and V is TRBV7-2; unclear D gene. CDR1 is SGHTA and CDR2 is FQGNSA in the germline V gene. This CDR3 region has 13 residues. Trimming pared 8 bases from V and 8 bases from J, leaving 18 bases between. CDR3 amino acids: CASRAGENGGYTF. The DNA of the CDR3 is TGTGCCAGCCGGGCCGGGGAGAATGGGGGCTACACCTTC. Combining the CDR3 with reference TRBV7-2 and TRBJ1-2 gives the whole variable domain GAGVSQSPSNKVTEKGKDVELRCDPISGHTALYWYRQSLGQGLEFLIYFQGNSAPDKSGLPSDRFSAERTGGSVSTLTIQRTQQEDSAVYLCASRAGENGGYTFGSGTRLTVV.

This clone came up many times. The genes are TRBV3-1 and TRBJ1-4, with TRBD1 matching 8 bases. Germline trimming cut 6 bases from V and 11 bases from J; bases unmatched to any gene: 17. Germline V gene lookup returns CDR1 LGHDT and CDR2 YNNKEL (reference sequence). CDR3 size: 16 residues. The chain's CDR3 is CASSAGTGNFPEKLFF. CDR3 bases: TGTGCCAGCAGTGCAGGGACAGGTAACTTCCCTGAGAAACTGTTTTTT. Drawing the rest from reference TRBV3-1 and TRBJ1-4, the complete variable domain is DTAVSQTPKYLVTQMGNDKSIKCEQNLGHDTMYWYKQDSKKFLKIMFSYNNKELIINETVPNRFSPKSPDKAHLNLHINSLELGDSAVYFCASSAGTGNFPEKLFFGSGTQLSVL.

This clone is labeled as medium-sized (0.01 to 0.1%). The V gene is TRBV16, the J gene TRBJ2-7, with 9 positions matching TRBD1. V dropped 6 bases and J dropped 7; count of bases not matched to a gene: 19. Germline-derived CDR1 and CDR2 are KGHSY and FQNENV. The CDR3 spans 17 residues. The CDR3 DNA reads as TGTGCCAGCAGTTCCACAGGGGGCGCAACTATTTCGGGGGAGCAGTACTTC. It codes for CASSSTGGATISGEQYF.

This clone came up many times. A much larger clone differs from this one at a single base, so this may be a read error. The chain joins TRBV7-3 to TRBJ2-1, with 7 nucleotides matching TRBD2. V lost 5 bases to trimming and J lost 8 bases; unmatched junction nucleotides: 12. This CDR3 is built from 15 residues. The germline gives CDR1 SGHTA, CDR2 FQGTGA. The CDR3: CASSPPVLASDEQFF. For the CDR3, the DNA is TGTGCCAGCAGCCCCCCGGTACTAGCGAGCGATGAGCAGTTCTTC.

Many counts were recorded for this clone. The genes are TRBV12-3 or TRBV12-4 and TRBJ2-3; D unresolved. V was clipped by 5 bases and J by 2 bases, with 11 bases between them. The CDR3 runs to 14 residues. DNA for the CDR3: TGTGCCAGCAGTAACTCGGACCCCACAGATACGCAGTATTTT. Its translation is CASSNSDPTDTQYF.

In the case of this clone: With a much larger clone just one base away, this may be a read error. This rearrangement joins TRBV20-1 to TRBJ2-5, with a weak D call TRBD1 (6 bases). V lost 3 bases and J 2 bases, leaving 22 bases between the germline ends. CDR1 and CDR2 (germline): DFQATT, SNEGSKA (reference sequence). The CDR3 sequence is 17 residues long. CDR3 sequence reads: CSARSGGHRGSQETQYF. CDR3 in DNA: TGCAGTGCTAGGAGTGGGGGCCATCGGGGCTCACAAGAGACCCAGTACTTC.

This rearrangement joins TRBV6-6 to TRBJ2-1; 7 bases align to TRBD2. V shed 2 bases, J shed 6 bases, and the junction held 4 bases outside the gene matches. CDR1 is MNHNY and CDR2 is SVGAGI in the germline V gene (reference sequence). This CDR3 has 14 residues. The CDR3 here is CASSYGTISNEQFF. CDR3 nucleotide sequence: TGTGCCAGCAGTTACGGGACTATCTCCAATGAGCAGTTCTTC.

This clone has just a few counts. One end of the junction fails to match germline, which may point to a read error. The chain employs TRBV19 and TRBJ2-3; D not certain. This CDR3 has 13 residues. Germline values: CDR1 LNHDA, CDR2 SQIVND (reference sequence). The CDR3 here is CANTDRGVDTKYF. Here the CDR3 DNA reads TGTGCCAACACGGACCGAGGAGTAGATACGAAGTATTTT.

This clone was seen at least ten times. The chain combines TRBV2 with TRBJ2-5; D remains unclear. V gave up 8 bases and J gave up 2 bases, with 15 bases separating them. The germline V gene encodes CDR1 SNHLY and CDR2 FYNNEI. The CDR3 is 14 amino acids. CDR3: CASRSAGGQETQYF. CDR3 DNA sequence: TGTGCCAGCCGTTCAGCCGGCGGACAAGAGACCCAGTACTTC.

Ten or more counts support this clone. J is TRBJ2-5 and V is TRBV30; no clear D. Per germline, CDR1 GTSNPN and CDR2 SVGIG (reference sequence). V was clipped by 0 bases and J by 12 bases, with 14 bases between them. This CDR3 has 12 amino acids. Written as DNA, the CDR3 is TGTGCCTGGAGTGTACAAAGGTGGAACAAGTACTTC. It codes for CAWSVQRWNKYF.

This clone appeared many times. The CDR3 is CASSGQGGSYNEQFF. CDR3 coding DNA: TGTGCCAGCAGTGGGCAGGGGGGTTCCTACAATGAGCAGTTCTTC. This chain uses TRBV6-4 with TRBJ2-1; a weak D match, TRBD1 (7 bases). The CDR3 extends over 15 amino acids. The germline gives CDR1 MRHNA, CDR2 SNTAGT. Trimming left V 4 bases short and J 1 base short, with 11 bases between.

This clone has ten or more counts. CDR3 residues: CASSLGDRGPLEAFF. The CDR3 nucleotides read TGTGCCAGCAGCTTAGGGGACAGGGGCCCCCTGGAAGCTTTCTTT. This rearrangement joins TRBV11-2 to TRBJ1-1; 10 bases fit TRBD1. The CDR3 contains 15 residues. J gave up 8 bases and V 1 base, and 7 bases lay outside the gene matches. The germline gives CDR1 SGHAT, CDR2 FQNNGV.

About this clone itself: This may stem from a read error, because a much larger clone lies one nucleotide away. The rearrangement joins TRBV5-6 to TRBJ1-1, with a weak D call TRBD1 (5 bases). The CDR3 runs to 13 residues. V shed 3 bases and J shed 6 bases, with 12 bases lying between them. Germline CDR1 and CDR2: SGHDT and YYEEEE. In DNA, the CDR3 is TGTGCCAGCAGCTGGGGGTCGGTGTCTGAAGCTTTCTTT. Protein: CASSWGSVSEAFF.

This clone has a handful of counts. V is TRBV14 and J is TRBJ1-3; D unresolved. Germline V gene sequence: CDR1 SGHDN, CDR2 FVKESK. V dropped 1 base and J dropped 2 bases, with 12 bases sitting between them. This CDR3 has 16 amino acids. In nucleotides, the CDR3 is TGTGCCAGCAGCCAAGTCATAGCTAATCCTGGAAACACCATATATTTT. The encoded protein is CASSQVIANPGNTIYF.